One sample yielded the 28 T cell receptor beta chains listed below, sequenced in a study of T cell responses to AZD1222 COVID-19 vaccine. The method was immunoSEQ multiplex PCR; TCRdb's version includes in-frame clones alone and lacks a portion of them. The table has roughly 140,000 clones, under 95% seen once. The input for sequencing was peripheral blood, taken on day 0 of MenACWY control vaccination. All receptors derive from an adult in good health.

V gene TRBV14 combines with J gene TRBJ1-5, with D unresolved. CDR1 is SGHDN, CDR2 FVKESK, per germline. The V end was cut by 1 base, the J end by 6 bases, with 7 bases between. The CDR3 spans 13 residues. CDR3 region: CASSQATAQPQHF. The CDR3 DNA sequence: TGTGCCAGCAGCCAAGCTACAGCTCAGCCCCAGCATTTT.

This chain joins TRBV5-1 and TRBJ2-2; 8 bases fit TRBD2. CDR3 size: 15 residues. Germline values: CDR1 SGHRS, CDR2 YFSETQ. Unmatched junction bases numbered 10, after V lost 8 bases and J lost 4 bases. The CDR3 is CASRTRTSGTGELFF. The CDR3 DNA sequence: TGCGCCAGTCGGACCCGTACTAGCGGCACCGGGGAGCTGTTTTTT.

The chain recombines TRBV6-1 with TRBJ1-1, with D perhaps TRBD1 (5 bases). Germline V CDR1 and CDR2: MNHNS, SASEGT. The CDR3 sequence is 13 residues long. V shed 6 bases and J shed 1 base, with 9 bases lying between them. CDR3 protein: CASRPGQNTEAFF. The CDR3 DNA reads as TGTGCCAGCAGACCTGGACAGAACACTGAAGCTTTCTTT.

The V gene is TRBV6-5, the J gene TRBJ1-3, with a tentative D call TRBD1 (6 bases). CDR3 size: 15 residues. CDR1 is MNHEY, CDR2 SVGAGI, per germline. V was pared by 7 bases and J by 0 bases, with 13 bases between. This CDR3 is CASTQTGLSGNTIYF. CDR3 nucleotides: TGTGCCAGCACCCAGACAGGCCTCTCTGGAAACACCATATATTTT.

The genes are TRBV27 and TRBJ1-1; D is ambiguous. Trimming shortened V by 3 bases and J by 8 bases, and 25 bases separated the two germline ends. CDR3 size: 17 residues. Germline V gene sequence: CDR1 MNHEY, CDR2 SMNVEV (reference sequence). The chain's CDR3 is CASSFLGSEESRREAFF. The DNA of the CDR3 is TGTGCCAGCAGTTTCTTAGGGTCCGAAGAATCCCGAAGGGAAGCTTTCTTT.

The rearrangement joins TRBV19 to TRBJ1-1; the D gene is possibly TRBD1 (6 bases). This CDR3 region has 15 residues. Germline lookup yields CDR1 LNHDA and CDR2 SQIVND (reference sequence). Trimming shortened V by 4 bases and J by 1 base, and 13 bases separated the two germline ends. The CDR3 nucleotides are TGTGCCAGTAGTAGGGACAAGGTTGCGAACACTGAAGCTTTCTTT. Residues: CASSRDKVANTEAFF.

This sequence joins TRBV24-1 and TRBJ1-5; D not resolved. Per the germline V gene, CDR1 is KGHDR and CDR2 is SFDVKD. This CDR3 has 14 residues. V shed 1 base and J shed 1 base, with 4 bases lying between them. This chain's CDR3 is CATSDFLSNQPQHF. Here the CDR3 DNA reads TGTGCCACCAGTGATTTTCTCAGCAATCAGCCCCAGCATTTT.

CDR3 in DNA: TGTGCCAGCAGTTTAAGGAATACGCAGTATTTT. The encoded protein is CASSLRNTQYF. V usage is TRBV27 and J usage is TRBJ2-3; D gene ambiguous. The CDR3 length is 11 residues. The germline V gene encodes CDR1 MNHEY and CDR2 SMNVEV (reference sequence). V was shortened by 2 bases and J by 7 bases, with 4 bases between the two germline ends.

The chain is built from TRBV14 and TRBJ2-2; possibly TRBD2 for D (6 bases). The germline V gene has CDR1 SGHDN and CDR2 FVKESK. With 4 bases removed from V and 3 bases from J, the gap between germline ends came to 15 bases. The CDR3 has 16 amino acids. The CDR3 here is CASSPPGLAHTGELFF. In nucleotides, the CDR3 is TGTGCCAGCAGCCCTCCCGGGCTAGCGCACACCGGGGAGCTGTTTTTT. Using reference TRBV14 and TRBJ2-2 for the parts outside the CDR3, the full variable domain is EAGVTQFPSHSVIEKGQTVTLRCDPISGHDNLYWYRRVMGKEIKFLLHFVKESKQDESGMPNNRFLAERTGGTYSTLKVQPAELEDSGVYFCASSPPGLAHTGELFFGEGSRLTVL.

The chain combines TRBV11-3 with TRBJ1-1; D is unclear. Germline lookup yields CDR1 SGHNT and CDR2 YENEEA. Trimming stripped 1 base from V and 7 bases from J, with 10 bases between. The CDR3 spans 13 residues. CDR3 in DNA: TGTGCCAGCAGCTTAGTTACGGGCAGTGAAGCTTTCTTT. This codes for CASSLVTGSEAFF.

This clone appeared a single time. V gene TRBV28 combines with J gene TRBJ1-2; 7 bases are shared with TRBD1. The length of the CDR3 is 15 residues. Germline values: CDR1 MDHEN, CDR2 SYDVKM. With V trimmed by 2 bases and J by 5 bases, 8 bases remained unmatched. The CDR3 nucleotides read TGTGCCAGCAGTTTAGAGGAGGACAGGCTTTATGGCTACACCTTC. Amino acids: CASSLEEDRLYGYTF.

The chain carries TRBV9 and TRBJ2-5, with TRBD2 matching over 8 bases. J was trimmed by 5 bases and V by 0 bases; bases with no gene match: 3. Germline V gives CDR1 SGDLS, CDR2 YYNGEE. This CDR3 has 14 amino acids. The CDR3 region has the DNA TGTGCCAGCAGCGTAGCGGGAGGGGCCGAGACCCAGTACTTC. As protein: CASSVAGGAETQYF. The full variable domain, rest sourced from reference TRBV9 and TRBJ2-5, is DSGVTQTPKHLITATGQRVTLRCSPRSGDLSVYWYQQSLDQGLQFLIQYYNGEERAKGNILERFSAQQFPDLHSELNLSSLELGDSALYFCASSVAGGAETQYFGPGTRLLVL.

This clone was seen just once. The chain employs TRBV5-1 and TRBJ1-2, with 10 nucleotides matching TRBD1. The CDR3 totals 16 residues. Trimming at V came to 0 bases and at J to 5 bases, leaving 7 bases not matched to a gene. Germline CDR1 reads SGHRS; CDR2 reads YFSETQ. CDR3 amino acids: CASSLDPGDRGYGYTF. The CDR3 DNA follows: TGCGCCAGCAGCTTGGATCCGGGGGACAGGGGTTATGGCTACACCTTC.

The sample holds a few counts of this clone. The chain carries TRBV5-1 and TRBJ2-3, with TRBD1 identical over 9 bases. Trimming cost V 3 bases and J 0 bases; bases outside gene matches: 5. CDR3 size: 16 residues. Germline V gene lookup returns CDR1 SGHRS and CDR2 YFSETQ. The CDR3 region is CASSYGTGPSTDTQYF. CDR3 coding DNA: TGCGCCAGCAGCTACGGGACAGGGCCGAGCACAGATACGCAGTATTTT.

Details on this clone: Germline is not matched at one junction end, which may reflect a read error. The rearrangement uses TRBV19 and TRBJ1-5; 10 nucleotides match TRBD1. This CDR3 has 15 amino acids. Per the germline V gene, CDR1 is LNHDA and CDR2 is SQIVND (reference sequence). CDR3 sequence (DNA): TGTGCCAGTAGTACCCTGACAGGGGGCAACCAGCCCCAGCATTTT. As protein: CASSTLTGGNQPQHF.

V usage is TRBV7-9 and J usage is TRBJ1-2; D is ambiguous. Germline values: CDR1 SEHNR, CDR2 FQNEAQ (reference sequence). V was pared by 5 bases and J by 4 bases, with 8 bases between. The CDR3 contains 12 residues. The CDR3 DNA reads as TGTGCCAGCAGCCCGGGAGTCTATGGCTACACCTTC. Amino acid sequence: CASSPGVYGYTF.

The chain has TRBV9 and TRBJ1-1; D remains unclear. Trimming removed 0 bases from V and 1 base from J, with 10 bases in between. The CDR3 contains 15 residues. Germline assignment: CDR1 SGDLS and CDR2 YYNGEE. The CDR3 coding sequence is TGTGCCAGCAGCGTAGGAAGGACCGCGAACACTGAAGCTTTCTTT. Encoded protein: CASSVGRTANTEAFF.

The V gene is TRBV10-3, the J gene TRBJ2-7; 8 bases map to TRBD2. The CDR3 runs 20 residues. V lost 5 bases, J lost 0 bases, and 21 bases stayed unmatched. Per germline, CDR1 ENHRY and CDR2 SYGVKD. CDR3 in amino acids: CAISRMTSATESGNSYEQYF. As DNA, the CDR3 is TGTGCCATCAGTAGGATGACTAGCGCGACAGAGTCAGGCAACTCCTACGAGCAGTACTTC.

This chain links TRBV28 with TRBJ1-5; TRBD1 might be the D (6 bases). From germline, CDR1 is MDHEN and CDR2 SYDVKM. The CDR3 has 17 residues. With 2 bases removed from V and 1 base from J, the gap between germline ends came to 15 bases. CDR3 residues: CASSLAGDPFSNQPQHF. DNA of the CDR3: TGTGCCAGCAGTTTAGCAGGGGACCCCTTCAGCAATCAGCCCCAGCATTTT.

This chain joins TRBV18 and TRBJ1-5, with 7 bases fitting TRBD1. The CDR3 sequence is 13 residues long. J lost 12 bases, V lost 0 bases, and 5 bases had no gene match. CDR1 KGHSH and CDR2 LQKENI come from the germline V gene. Here the CDR3 reads CASSPPGQLVQHF. The CDR3 DNA reads TGTGCCAGCTCACCACCGGGACAGTTGGTCCAGCATTTT.

In its sample, this clone was seen once. The V and J genes are TRBV5-1 and TRBJ2-1, with D perhaps matching TRBD1 or TRBD2 (5 bases each). Germline CDR1 is SGHRS and CDR2 is YFSETQ. Trimming removed 4 bases at V and 0 bases at J, with 11 bases between. The CDR3 extends over 15 amino acids. CDR3 in DNA: TGCGCCAGCAGCCAGGGACGCAGCTCCTACAATGAGCAGTTCTTC. As protein: CASSQGRSSYNEQFF.

The rearrangement uses TRBV12-3 or TRBV12-4 and TRBJ2-5; D uncertain. V was pared by 7 bases and J by 7 bases, with 16 bases between. The CDR3 totals 13 residues. This chain's CDR3 is CASTAEQVLTQYF. CDR3 coding DNA: TGTGCCAGCACGGCGGAACAAGTTTTGACCCAGTACTTC.

The chain links TRBV14 to TRBJ2-5; no definite D call. CDR1 and CDR2 (germline): SGHDN, FVKESK. CDR3 length: 13 residues. Deletions cut 1 base from V and 5 bases from J, with 8 bases between. CDR3 sequence (DNA): TGTGCCAGCAGCCAAGGAAGCCGGGAGACCCAGTACTTC. It yields the protein CASSQGSRETQYF.

This sequence joins TRBV5-6 and TRBJ2-3, with 8 bases aligning to TRBD2. With 0 bases clipped from V and 6 bases from J, the junction kept 9 bases outside the gene matches. The CDR3 runs to 16 residues. CDR1 and CDR2 from the germline V gene are SGHDT and YYEEEE. The CDR3 region has the DNA TGTGCCAGCAGCTTGGCACTTTCTAGCGGGCGCGATACGCAGTATTTT. Protein: CASSLALSSGRDTQYF.

The CDR3 spells CASSFRGGQQPQHF. The CDR3 nucleotides read TGTGCCAGCAGCTTTAGGGGGGGGCAGCAGCCCCAGCATTTT. This sequence joins TRBV7-2 and TRBJ1-5, with D possibly TRBD1 on 6 matching bases. Germline V CDR1 and CDR2: SGHTA, FQGNSA. There are 14 residues in the CDR3. The ends were cut back, 3 bases at V and 7 bases at J, with 13 bases in the middle. The full variable domain, completed using reference TRBV7-2 and TRBJ1-5, is GAGVSQSPSNKVTEKGKDVELRCDPISGHTALYWYRQSLGQGLEFLIYFQGNSAPDKSGLPSDRFSAERTGGSVSTLTIQRTQQEDSAVYLCASSFRGGQQPQHFGDGTRLSIL.

This clone occurred once. The chain uses TRBV28 and TRBJ2-7; D possibly corresponds to TRBD1 (6 bases). The CDR3 is 14 amino acids. The V end was cut by 6 bases, the J end by 1 base, with 13 bases between. Germline V gene lookup returns CDR1 MDHEN and CDR2 SYDVKM. CDR3 protein: CASSQSGQSYEQYF. For the CDR3, the DNA is TGTGCCAGCAGCCAGTCAGGACAGTCCTACGAGCAGTACTTC.

For the CDR3, the DNA is TGTGCCAGCAGCTTAGATTTGGGCCTCGAGACCCAGTACTTC. Translation: CASSLDLGLETQYF. The chain is built from TRBV11-2 and TRBJ2-5; unclear D gene. Trimming shortened V by 0 bases and J by 5 bases, and 10 bases separated the two germline ends. CDR3 size: 14 residues. The germline CDR1 and CDR2 sequences are SGHAT and FQNNGV.

The rearrangement uses TRBV5-4 and TRBJ2-1, with TRBD2 as a possible D gene (5 bases). There are 14 residues in the CDR3. Germline CDR1 SGHNT, CDR2 YYREEE (reference sequence). The germline V and J ends were trimmed by 4 bases and 9 bases, with 17 bases remaining between them. Here the CDR3 DNA reads TGTGCCAGCAGCCACCCGGACTGGTATCCTGAGCAGTTCTTC. Translating gives CASSHPDWYPEQFF.